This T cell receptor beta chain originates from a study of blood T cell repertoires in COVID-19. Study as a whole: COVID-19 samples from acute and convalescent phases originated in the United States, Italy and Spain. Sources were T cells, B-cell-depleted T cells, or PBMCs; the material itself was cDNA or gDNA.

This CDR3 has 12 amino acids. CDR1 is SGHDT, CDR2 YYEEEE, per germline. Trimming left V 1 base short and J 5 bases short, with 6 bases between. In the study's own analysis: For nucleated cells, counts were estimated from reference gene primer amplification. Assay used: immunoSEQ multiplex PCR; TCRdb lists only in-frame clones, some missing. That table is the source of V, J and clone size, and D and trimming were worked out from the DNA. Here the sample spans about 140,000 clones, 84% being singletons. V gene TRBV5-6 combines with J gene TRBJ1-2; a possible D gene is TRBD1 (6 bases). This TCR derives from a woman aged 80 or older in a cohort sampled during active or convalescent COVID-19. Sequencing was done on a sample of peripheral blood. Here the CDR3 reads CASSLQGYGYTF. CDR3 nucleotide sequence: TGTGCCAGCAGCTTGCAGGGGTATGGCTACACCTTC.